This is a list of T cell receptor beta chains from one sample in a study of human T cells and chemical hapten exposure. Each CDR3 protein is one row after TCRdb ran MiXCR on the RACE reads. This repertoire shows around 160,000 distinct CDR3 sequences, more than 12% found once; its top ten account for less than 2%. Material: whole blood, obtained in connection with sensitization to the hapten diphenylcyclopropenone (DPC). The receptor source for this set is a woman aged 25 to 39 with alopecia areata. Some clones in this sample may be carry-over from other donors' samples. CDR3s include the opening cysteine and the closing phenylalanine or tryptophan. D genes are given only for firm matches. Clone sizes are given selectively: once, few, many, or a class where the clone is expanded.

v_call	d_call	j_call	clone_size	cdr3_length	cdr3_nt	cdr3_aa
TRBV29-1	-	TRBJ1-1	few	10	TGCAGCGTTGCCCAGGTCGAAGCTTTCTTT	CSVAQVEAFF
TRBV3-1	-	TRBJ1-2	-	14	TGTGCCAGCAGCCAAGGCCTCCACGGCTATGGCTACACCTTC	CASSQGLHGYGYTF
TRBV6-2/TRBV6-3	-	TRBJ1-5	-	14	TGTGCCAGCAGTTACGGGCCACGCAATCAGCCCCAGCATTTT	CASSYGPRNQPQHF
TRBV29-1	-	TRBJ1-5	many	13	TGCAGCGTTGGAGAGCAGGAGAATCAGCCCCAGCATTTT	CSVGEQENQPQHF
TRBV6-2/TRBV6-3	-	TRBJ2-3	-	13	TGTGCCAGCAGGAGGGATCTCACAGATACGCAGTATTTT	CASRRDLTDTQYF
TRBV6-2/TRBV6-3	TRBD1	TRBJ1-2	few	15	TGTGCCAGCAGTTCCACCCGACAGGGAGGCGGTGGCTACACCTTC	CASSSTRQGGGGYTF
TRBV29-1	-	TRBJ2-3	few	11	TGCAGCGTTGGATCTGCCTGGGGCGCGTATTTT	CSVGSAWGAYF
TRBV30	-	TRBJ2-5	-	12	TGTGCCTGGCAGTCGCTAAAAGAGACCCAGTACTTC	CAWQSLKETQYF
TRBV18	-	TRBJ1-1	few	13	TGTGCCAGCTCACCATCGGGGAACACTGAAGCTTTCTTT	CASSPSGNTEAFF
TRBV20-1	-	TRBJ1-1	many	14	TGCAGTGCTAGAACGATTACAGTGAACACTGAAGCTTTCTTT	CSARTITVNTEAFF
TRBV29-1	TRBD1	TRBJ1-2	few	18	TGCAGCGTCGGCCAGATACCCCCCGGGACAGCGAGTTACTATGGCTACACCTTC	CSVGQIPPGTASYYGYTF
TRBV6-2/TRBV6-3	-	TRBJ2-7	-	14	TGTGCCAGCAGTGACCTAGTCTCCTACAATGAGCAGTACTTC	CASSDLVSYNEQYF
TRBV19	-	TRBJ2-7	-	15	TGTGCCAGTAGCCCAAGTCAGGGTGTCTCCTACGAGCAGTACTTC	CASSPSQGVSYEQYF
TRBV7-8	TRBD1	TRBJ1-4	many	15	TGTGCCAGCAGTTTCGACAGGGCCTATAATGAAAAACTGTTTTTT	CASSFDRAYNEKLFF
TRBV18	-	TRBJ2-7	-	14	TGTGCCAGCTCACAACAGGGTCCTCCCTACGAGCAGTACTTC	CASSQQGPPYEQYF
TRBV5-1	-	TRBJ2-2	-	17	TGCGCCAGCAGCCCGATGGCGGGGACCACGAACACCGGGGAGCTGTTTTTT	CASSPMAGTTNTGELFF
TRBV5-1	TRBD1	TRBJ1-1	many	16	TGCGCCAGCAGGCACAGGGGGAAACAGATGAACACTGAAGCTTTCTTT	CASRHRGKQMNTEAFF
TRBV6-1	-	TRBJ1-3	-	14	TGTGCCAGTGGCTACAAAGGCCGGCGAAGCACCATATATTTT	CASGYKGRRSTIYF
TRBV7-3	-	TRBJ2-7	few	13	TGTGCCAGCAGTCCAACGAATCAAAACGAGCAGTACTTC	CASSPTNQNEQYF
TRBV11-2	-	TRBJ2-2	-	15	TGTGCCAGCAGCTTAGGGGGTACGGGGACCGGGGAGCTGTTTTTT	CASSLGGTGTGELFF
TRBV7-3	-	TRBJ2-3	many	14	TGTGCCAGCAGCTCAGACTTCTCCACAGATACGCAGTATTTT	CASSSDFSTDTQYF
TRBV5-4	-	TRBJ2-3	-	13	TGTGCCAGCAGCTTGGCTGCCGCAGATACGCAGTATTTT	CASSLAAADTQYF
TRBV20-1	-	TRBJ2-1	-	15	TGCAGTGCAGCAGGCGGGAATACTTCCTACAATGAGCAGTTCTTC	CSAAGGNTSYNEQFF
TRBV14	-	TRBJ1-1	many	15	TGTGCCAGCAGCCAATATGACAACGGAGGGACTGAAGCTTTCTTT	CASSQYDNGGTEAFF
TRBV4-1	TRBD1	TRBJ2-5	-	16	TGCGCCAGCAGCCACCAGACAGGGGCCTTCGAAGAGACCCAGTACTTC	CASSHQTGAFEETQYF
TRBV3-1	-	TRBJ2-7	once	15	TGTGCCAGCAGCCACCCTTTAGGGGCGGCCTACGAGCAGTACTTC	CASSHPLGAAYEQYF
TRBV11-3	TRBD1	TRBJ2-1	-	15	TGTGCCAGCAGCCTCGGACAGGGAGGAGACAATGAGCAGTTCTTC	CASSLGQGGDNEQFF
TRBV30	-	TRBJ1-4	-	12	TGTGCCTGGAGGACTCCCTCGGGGAAACTGTTTTTT	CAWRTPSGKLFF
TRBV11-2	TRBD2	TRBJ2-5	many	16	TGTGCCAGCAGCTTATACGGACTAGCGGGAGCAGAGACCCAGTACTTC	CASSLYGLAGAETQYF
TRBV28	-	TRBJ2-6	-	15	TGTGCCAGCAGTTTCAGGGATAGTGGGGCCAACGTCCTGACTTTC	CASSFRDSGANVLTF
TRBV7-2	-	TRBJ2-3	-	16	TGTGCCAGCAGCTCCTCAGGCGGCGGTTCCACAGATACGCAGTATTTT	CASSSSGGGSTDTQYF
TRBV20-1	-	TRBJ2-7	few	11	TGCAGTGCCGGCAGGGGCTACGAGCAGTACTTC	CSAGRGYEQYF
TRBV29-1	-	TRBJ2-5	few	11	TGCAGCACATTTTACCAAGAGACCCAGTACTTC	CSTFYQETQYF
TRBV19	-	TRBJ1-5	-	12	TGTGCCAGTAGTATGGTATATCAGCCCCAGCATTTT	CASSMVYQPQHF
TRBV7-2	-	TRBJ2-3	many	13	TGTGCCAGCAGCTTAGTTGGCACAGATACGCAGTATTTT	CASSLVGTDTQYF
TRBV5-6	-	TRBJ2-7	-	11	TGTGCCAGCAGCCGGGAGCACGAGCAGTACTTC	CASSREHEQYF
TRBV12-3/TRBV12-4	TRBD1	TRBJ2-7	few	15	TGTGCCAGCAGTCTTCCGGGACAGGGAATCTACGAGCAGTACTTC	CASSLPGQGIYEQYF
TRBV12-3/TRBV12-4	-	TRBJ1-5	-	14	TGTGCCAGCAGTTTTTCCTTTGCGAGTCAGCCCCAGCATTTT	CASSFSFASQPQHF
TRBV5-1	-	TRBJ2-7	many	16	TGCGCCAGCAGCTTGGTGGCAGGGGATCCTTCCTACGAGCAGTACTTC	CASSLVAGDPSYEQYF
TRBV3-1	-	TRBJ2-3	many	14	TGTGCCAGCAGCCAAGCAGGGACTCGAGATACGCAGTATTTT	CASSQAGTRDTQYF
TRBV2	-	TRBJ2-7	few	13	TGTGCCGGTCGGGACCGAACTTCCTACGAGCAGTACTTC	CAGRDRTSYEQYF
TRBV7-6	-	TRBJ1-4	-	17	TGTGCCAGCAGCCACGGAGCGGGGAGGGCCTTTGATGAAAAACTGTTTTTT	CASSHGAGRAFDEKLFF
TRBV29-1	-	TRBJ2-3	few	12	TGCAGCGTTGTAGGGTTGGCAGATACGCAGTATTTT	CSVVGLADTQYF
TRBV2	TRBD1	TRBJ1-1	few	13	TGTGCCAGCAAAGCACAGGGGCCCGCCGAAGCTTTCTTT	CASKAQGPAEAFF
TRBV20-1	TRBD2	TRBJ2-1	-	15	TGCAGTGTATTAGCCCTGTCGGGACTATTCAATGAGCAGTTCTTC	CSVLALSGLFNEQFF
TRBV29-1	TRBD1	TRBJ1-5	many	14	TGCAGCGCGTCCGGGACAGGCGTTAATCAGCCCCAGCATTTT	CSASGTGVNQPQHF
TRBV7-8	-	TRBJ2-3	-	15	TGTGCCAGCAGCTTAGCCCGGCTTAGGTCAGATACGCAGTATTTT	CASSLARLRSDTQYF
TRBV12-3/TRBV12-4	TRBD2	TRBJ2-3	many	22	TGTGCCAGCAGTCTCCTGGCAGGGGTGAGCCCCGGACTAGCGCCTGCGGGGGATACGCAGTATTTT	CASSLLAGVSPGLAPAGDTQYF
TRBV11-1	-	TRBJ2-3	many	14	TGTGCCAGCAGCCCAACGGGGACCACGGATACGCAGTATTTT	CASSPTGTTDTQYF
TRBV2	-	TRBJ1-2	few	13	TGTGCCAGCAGTCAGACAGAGCCCTATGGCTACACCTTC	CASSQTEPYGYTF
TRBV29-1	TRBD1	TRBJ2-7	few	13	TGCAGCGCTGAGGGACAGGGCAGGGGCGAGCAGTACTTC	CSAEGQGRGEQYF
TRBV6-1	TRBD1	TRBJ1-5	many	12	TGTGCCAGCCGACAGGGCAGGCAGCCCCAGCATTTT	CASRQGRQPQHF
TRBV28	-	TRBJ2-5	-	15	TGTGCCAGTACCCCTCGTTACAGGGTTAAAGAGACCCAGTACTTC	CASTPRYRVKETQYF
TRBV15	TRBD1	TRBJ2-7	few	16	TGTGCCACCAGCAGAAAAACAGGGGCGACCTCCTACGAGCAGTACTTC	CATSRKTGATSYEQYF